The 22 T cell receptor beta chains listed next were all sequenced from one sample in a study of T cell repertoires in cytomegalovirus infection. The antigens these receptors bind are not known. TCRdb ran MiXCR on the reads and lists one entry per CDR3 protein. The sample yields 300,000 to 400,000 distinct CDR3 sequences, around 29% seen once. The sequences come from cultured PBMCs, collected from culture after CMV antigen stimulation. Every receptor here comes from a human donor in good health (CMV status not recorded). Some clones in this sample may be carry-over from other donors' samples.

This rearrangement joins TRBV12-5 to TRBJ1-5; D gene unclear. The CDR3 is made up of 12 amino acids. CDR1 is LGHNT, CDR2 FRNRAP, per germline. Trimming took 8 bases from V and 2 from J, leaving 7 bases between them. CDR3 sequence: CASNPGNQPQHF. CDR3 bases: TGTGCTAGTAACCCGGGCAATCAGCCCCAGCATTTT.

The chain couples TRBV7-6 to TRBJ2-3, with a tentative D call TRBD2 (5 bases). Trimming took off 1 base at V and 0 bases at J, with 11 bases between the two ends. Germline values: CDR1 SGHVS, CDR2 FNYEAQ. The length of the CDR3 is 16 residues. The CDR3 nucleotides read TGTGCCAGCAGCTTAGATTTTGGCGGGAGCACAGATACGCAGTATTTT. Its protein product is CASSLDFGGSTDTQYF.

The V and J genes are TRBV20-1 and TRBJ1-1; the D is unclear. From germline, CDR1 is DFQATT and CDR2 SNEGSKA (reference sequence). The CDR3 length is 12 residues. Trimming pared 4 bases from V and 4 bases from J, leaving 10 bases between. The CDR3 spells CSANGEGTEAFF. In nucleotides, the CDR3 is TGCAGTGCTAATGGGGAAGGCACTGAAGCTTTCTTT.

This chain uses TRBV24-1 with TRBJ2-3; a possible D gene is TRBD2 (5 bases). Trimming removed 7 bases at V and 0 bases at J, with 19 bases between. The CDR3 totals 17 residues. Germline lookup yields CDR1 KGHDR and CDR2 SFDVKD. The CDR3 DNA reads TGTGCCACCAGCGTCGGAACTGCGGGCTTTAGCACAGATACGCAGTATTTT. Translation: CATSVGTAGFSTDTQYF.

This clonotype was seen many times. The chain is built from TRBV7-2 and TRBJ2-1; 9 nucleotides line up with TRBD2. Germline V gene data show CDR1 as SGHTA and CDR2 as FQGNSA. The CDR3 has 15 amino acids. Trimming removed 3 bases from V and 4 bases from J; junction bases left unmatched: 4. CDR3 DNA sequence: TGTGCCAGCAGCTTGGAGCGGGGGGCATACAATGAGCAGTTCTTC. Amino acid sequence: CASSLERGAYNEQFF.

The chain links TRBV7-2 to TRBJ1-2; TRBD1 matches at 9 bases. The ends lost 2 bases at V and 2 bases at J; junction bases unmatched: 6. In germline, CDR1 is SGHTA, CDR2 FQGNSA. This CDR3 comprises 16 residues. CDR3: CASSLRSTGGNYGYTF. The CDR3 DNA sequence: TGTGCCAGCAGCTTAAGGTCGACAGGGGGGAACTATGGCTACACCTTC.

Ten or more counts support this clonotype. The CDR3 DNA is TGTGCCAGCAGCCCACAGGGGGCTCGGACTGAAGCTTTCTTT. It yields the protein CASSPQGARTEAFF. The chain recombines TRBV7-3 with TRBJ1-1, with 9 bases identical to TRBD1. The germline V gene encodes CDR1 SGHTA and CDR2 FQGTGA. V dropped 5 bases and J dropped 5; count of bases not matched to a gene: 6. This CDR3 comprises 14 residues.

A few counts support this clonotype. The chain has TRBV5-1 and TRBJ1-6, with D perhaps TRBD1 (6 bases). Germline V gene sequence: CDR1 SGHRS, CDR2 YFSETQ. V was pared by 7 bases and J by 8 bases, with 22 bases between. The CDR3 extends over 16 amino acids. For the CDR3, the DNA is TGCGCCAGCCGAAGGACAGATCAAGGGTGGGATTCACCCCTCCACTTT. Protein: CASRRTDQGWDSPLHF.

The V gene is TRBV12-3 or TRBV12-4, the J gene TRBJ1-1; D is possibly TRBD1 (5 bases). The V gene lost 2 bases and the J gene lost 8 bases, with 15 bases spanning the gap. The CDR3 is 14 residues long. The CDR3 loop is CASSLKTGRGEAFF. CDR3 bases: TGTGCCAGCAGTTTAAAGACGGGGAGGGGAGAAGCTTTCTTT.

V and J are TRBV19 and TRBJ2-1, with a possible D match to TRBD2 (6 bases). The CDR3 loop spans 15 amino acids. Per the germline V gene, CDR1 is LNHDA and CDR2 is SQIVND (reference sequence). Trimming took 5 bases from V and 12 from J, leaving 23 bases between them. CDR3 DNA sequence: TGTGCCAGTAGTCGGTACCGGGACTCCTCGTTTGGGCAGTTCTTC. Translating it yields CASSRYRDSSFGQFF.

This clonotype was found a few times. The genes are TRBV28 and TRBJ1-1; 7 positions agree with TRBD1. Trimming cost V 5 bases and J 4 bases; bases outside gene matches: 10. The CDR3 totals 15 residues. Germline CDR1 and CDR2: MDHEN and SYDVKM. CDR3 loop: CASSRSDREGTEAFF. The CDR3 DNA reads TGTGCCAGCAGTAGATCTGACAGGGAAGGCACTGAAGCTTTCTTT.

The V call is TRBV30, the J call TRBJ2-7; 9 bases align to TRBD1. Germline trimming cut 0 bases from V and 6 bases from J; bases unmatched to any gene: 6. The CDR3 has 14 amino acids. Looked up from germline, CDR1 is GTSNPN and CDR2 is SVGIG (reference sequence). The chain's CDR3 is CAWSVLGQGLEQYF. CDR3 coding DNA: TGTGCCTGGAGTGTATTGGGACAGGGCCTCGAGCAGTACTTC.

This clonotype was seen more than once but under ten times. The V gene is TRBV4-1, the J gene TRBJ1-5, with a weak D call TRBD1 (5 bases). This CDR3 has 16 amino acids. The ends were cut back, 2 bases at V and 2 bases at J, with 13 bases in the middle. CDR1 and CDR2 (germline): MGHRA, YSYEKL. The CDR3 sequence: CASSQSPGNGNQPQHF. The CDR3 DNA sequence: TGCGCCAGCAGCCAATCCCCAGGGAATGGCAATCAGCCCCAGCATTTT.

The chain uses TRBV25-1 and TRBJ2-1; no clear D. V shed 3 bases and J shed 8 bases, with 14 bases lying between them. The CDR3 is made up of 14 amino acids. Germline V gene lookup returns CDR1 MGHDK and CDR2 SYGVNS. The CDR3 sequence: CASSEHHLTDEQFF. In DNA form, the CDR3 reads TGTGCCAGCAGTGAGCACCATCTTACTGATGAGCAGTTCTTC.

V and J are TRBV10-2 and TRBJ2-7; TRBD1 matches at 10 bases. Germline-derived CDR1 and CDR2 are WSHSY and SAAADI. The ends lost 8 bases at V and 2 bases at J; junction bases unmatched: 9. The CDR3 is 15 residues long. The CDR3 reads CASGGQGMVPYEQYF. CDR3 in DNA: TGCGCCAGCGGGGGACAGGGGATGGTACCCTACGAGCAGTACTTC.

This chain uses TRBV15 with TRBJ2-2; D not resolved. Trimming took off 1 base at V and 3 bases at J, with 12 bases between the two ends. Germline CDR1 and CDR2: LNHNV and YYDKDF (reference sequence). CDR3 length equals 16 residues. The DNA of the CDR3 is TGTGCCACCAGCAGAGGACCCGGACGATACACCGGGGAGCTGTTTTTT. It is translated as CATSRGPGRYTGELFF.

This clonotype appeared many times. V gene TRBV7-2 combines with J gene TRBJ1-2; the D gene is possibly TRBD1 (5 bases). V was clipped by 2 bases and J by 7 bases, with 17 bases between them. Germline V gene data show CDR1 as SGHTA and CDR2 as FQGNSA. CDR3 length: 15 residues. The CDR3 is CASSLKPSRQGGYTF. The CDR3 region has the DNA TGTGCCAGCAGCTTAAAACCGTCCAGGCAGGGTGGCTACACCTTC.

CDR3 sequence: CASSARGSYGYTF. The DNA of the CDR3 is TGTGCCAGCAGCGCCCGGGGTTCCTATGGCTACACCTTC. The chain combines TRBV9 with TRBJ1-2, with D hard to call. This CDR3 region has 13 residues. V was pared by 3 bases and J by 4 bases, with 10 bases between. Germline CDR1 and CDR2: SGDLS and YYNGEE.

CDR3 nucleotides: TGTGCCAGCAGCCCCACCGGCGTAGGGAGTGCCTACGAGCAGTACTTC. It encodes CASSPTGVGSAYEQYF. The chain employs TRBV7-9 and TRBJ2-7; D possibly corresponds to TRBD2 (5 bases). CDR3 length: 16 amino acids. Deletions cut 5 bases from V and 2 bases from J, with 19 bases between. Germline V gene sequence: CDR1 SEHNR, CDR2 FQNEAQ (reference sequence).

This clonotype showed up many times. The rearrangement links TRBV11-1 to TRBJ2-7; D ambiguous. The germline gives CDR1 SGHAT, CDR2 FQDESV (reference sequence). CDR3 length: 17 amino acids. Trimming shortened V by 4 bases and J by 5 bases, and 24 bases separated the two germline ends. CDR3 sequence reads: CASSSGLYAQFFDEQYF. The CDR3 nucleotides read TGTGCCAGCAGCTCCGGCCTCTATGCGCAGTTTTTCGACGAGCAGTACTTC.

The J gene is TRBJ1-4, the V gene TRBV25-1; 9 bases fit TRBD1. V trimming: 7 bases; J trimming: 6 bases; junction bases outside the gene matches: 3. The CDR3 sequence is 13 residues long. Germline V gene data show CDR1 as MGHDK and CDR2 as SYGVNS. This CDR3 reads CASKDRGYEKLFF. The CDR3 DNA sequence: TGTGCCAGCAAGGACAGGGGATATGAAAAACTGTTTTTT.

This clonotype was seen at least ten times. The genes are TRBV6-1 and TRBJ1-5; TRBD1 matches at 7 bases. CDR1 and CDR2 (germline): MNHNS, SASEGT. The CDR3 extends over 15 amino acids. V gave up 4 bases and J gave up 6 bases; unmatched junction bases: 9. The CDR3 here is CASSVVAGGAQPQHF. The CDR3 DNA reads TGTGCCAGCAGTGTTGTGGCAGGGGGAGCTCAGCCCCAGCATTTT.